This TCR beta chain was recovered during a study of T cells in Graves' hyperthyroidism and ophthalmopathy. Patients aged 18 to 65 had newly diagnosed hyperthyroidism of under 2 months' duration. Points from the study as a whole: Using 13 V-J features, a model discriminated ophthalmopathy from stable hyperthyroidism.

The germline gives CDR1 SGHAT, CDR2 FQNNGV. CDR3 length equals 15 residues. After removal of 5 bases from V and 1 base from J, the junction contained 7 bases not matched to a gene. This clonotype was seen at least ten times. Its antigen is still unknown. RNA transcripts provided the source from which TCR beta CDR3 regions were amplified. First-round RT-PCR targeting the TCR CDR3 was performed with the HTBI primer set. TCRdb re-derived calls from the multiplex PCR reads in MiXCR, one entry per CDR3 protein. The sample consists of about 690,000 distinct CDR3 sequences, 15% to 20% of them appearing once. This sequence joins TRBV11-2 and TRBJ1-1, with TRBD1 matching over 7 bases. Material: blood. This TCR was sampled from a man aged 50-60 years with Graves' hyperthyroidism. Here the CDR3 DNA reads TGTGCCAGCAGCCACTTCGGGACAGAGAACACTGAAGCTTTCTTT. Translating it yields CASSHFGTENTEAFF.